The 5 T cell receptor beta chains below come from one sample, sequenced in a study of blood T cells in healthy people across ages (dated by TCRdb to the mid-2010s). Libraries were constructed by 5' RACE. Sequencing took place on an Illumina HiSeq 2500. The second PCR ran for roughly 6 to 11 cycles and used a J-beta primer mix along with a sample-barcoded 5' primer. The public reads were run again by TCRdb, first through fastp at Q25 and then through MiXCR, and only productive beta chains were kept. For every CDR3 protein sequence, its rows merge into one entry that carries the most common genes and DNA. This sample has 450,000 to 600,000 distinct CDR3 sequences in its table, and about 27% of those were observed once. The ten biggest clones cover approximately 3.7% of the sample. Another study also made use of these data, one on T cells of mothers and their children.

Sequenced input: blood. Source of these receptors: a boy aged 2 to 10 in good health.

The chain joins TRBV25-1 to TRBJ2-5, with 7 positions matching TRBD1. Judging by the DNA end, TRBJ2-7 fits better; the J call may be wrong. Looked up from germline, CDR1 is MGHDK and CDR2 is SYGVNS. This CDR3 contains 15 residues. CDR3 sequence (DNA): TGTGCCAGCAGTGAAACACGGACAGGCACCTACGAGCAGTACTTC. Translation gives CASSETRTGTYEQYF.

The CDR3 sequence is CSTRQGSSGEQYF. CDR3 DNA sequence: TGCAGCACCAGGCAGGGTTCGTCGGGGGAGCAGTACTTC. This chain links TRBV29-1 with TRBJ2-7; D possibly uses TRBD1 or TRBD2 (5 bases each). Per the germline V gene, CDR1 is SQVTM and CDR2 is ANQGSEA. The V and J ends lost 8 bases and 7 bases respectively, with 21 bases between them. The CDR3 has 13 residues.

On this clonotype: The junction does not match germline at one end; this may be a read error. This rearrangement joins TRBV27 to TRBJ2-7; D unclear. The CDR3 is 10 amino acids. Germline V gene lookup returns CDR1 MNHEY and CDR2 SMNVEV (reference sequence). CDR3 sequence reads: CASSLYVQYF. In DNA form, the CDR3 reads TGTGCCAGCAGTCTGTACGTGCAGTACTTC.

V usage is TRBV10-3 and J usage is TRBJ2-1; 9 bases align to TRBD1. The CDR3 is made up of 18 amino acids. V lost 0 bases to trimming and J lost 2 bases; unmatched junction nucleotides: 8. CDR1 and CDR2 (germline): ENHRY, SYGVKD. This chain's CDR3 is CAISESNTGGLTYNEQFF. In DNA, the CDR3 is TGTGCCATCAGTGAGTCGAATACAGGGGGCCTAACCTACAATGAGCAGTTCTTC.

This clonotype has just a few counts. The genes are TRBV10-3 and TRBJ2-5; D may correspond to TRBD1 or TRBD2 (5 bases each). The J call could be wrong; TRBJ2-7 is a better fit for the DNA end. Germline lookup yields CDR1 ENHRY and CDR2 SYGVKD. The CDR3 consists of 14 residues. In DNA form, the CDR3 reads TGTGCCATCAGTGAGTCGGCGCAGGGACGCGAGCAGTACTTC. Amino acids: CAISESAQGREQYF.